This T cell receptor beta chain was sequenced for a study of T cell repertoires in cytomegalovirus infection. Overall study: Recently identified HLA-C-restricted CMV epitopes were among the peptides used. Carrying CMV and the relevant HLA type showed in public TCR beta signatures.

CDR3 length equals 12 residues. V gave up 3 bases and J gave up 6 bases, with 5 bases separating them. Using its own MiXCR run on the reads, TCRdb lists one record per CDR3 protein. This table has 300,000 to 400,000 distinct CDR3 sequences, about 25% appearing once. Points from the study as a whole: Dominating the ex vivo response were TCR beta clonotypes that were CMV-specific and HLA-C-restricted.

Remarks on this clonotype: Its specificity is unknown.

The sequence was collected from a human donor in good health (CMV status not recorded). Some clones in this sample may be carry-over from other donors' samples. The material sequenced was cultured PBMCs, taken from culture after CMV antigen stimulation. This chain connects TRBV12-3 or TRBV12-4 to TRBJ2-2; no definite D call. In DNA form, the CDR3 reads TGTGCCAGCAGTTTTAAATCCGGGGAGCTGTTTTTT. Its translation is CASSFKSGELFF.